A selection of T cell receptor beta chains follows, all from one sample in a study of blood T cell repertoires in COVID-19. Sequencing used immunoSEQ multiplex PCR; TCRdb keeps in-frame clones, though not all of them. The sample shows fewer than 300,000 clones, around 89% of them seen only once. The sample comprised PBMCs or T cells enriched from blood (not recorded which). Receptor source: a woman aged 40 to 49 with acute COVID-19. Each CDR3 is given with its conserved first and last residue. Each record gives: clone size, V gene, J gene, D gene, CDR3 DNA, CDR3 protein. A D gene is named only where the DNA matches it firmly. Clone size is not always given. Where it is, it says once, few, many or a class for expanded clones.

clone_size: -
v_call: TRBV4-1
j_call: TRBJ1-1
d_call: -
cdr3_nt: TGCGCCAGCAGCCAAGGGGTAATGGGGCGAGGAGCGTCTGAAGCTTTCTTT
cdr3_aa: CASSQGVMGRGASEAFF

clone_size: -
v_call: TRBV5-6
j_call: TRBJ2-2
d_call: -
cdr3_nt: TGTGCCAGCAGCCTCAGCACCGGGGAGCTGTTTTTT
cdr3_aa: CASSLSTGELFF

clone_size: -
v_call: TRBV4-1
j_call: TRBJ1-1
d_call: TRBD1
cdr3_nt: TGCGCCAGCAGCCAAGAGCAGACAGGGGGGAACACTGAAGCTTTCTTT
cdr3_aa: CASSQEQTGGNTEAFF

clone_size: -
v_call: TRBV27
j_call: TRBJ1-2
d_call: -
cdr3_nt: TGTGCCAGCAGTGTTAGGGCAGGGAACTATGGCTACACCTTC
cdr3_aa: CASSVRAGNYGYTF

clone_size: -
v_call: TRBV6-4
j_call: TRBJ2-1
d_call: TRBD2
cdr3_nt: TGTGCCAGTCAGTTGACTAGCGGGGCCTACAATGAGCAGTTCTTC
cdr3_aa: CASQLTSGAYNEQFF

clone_size: -
v_call: TRBV7-9
j_call: TRBJ2-7
d_call: -
cdr3_nt: TGTGCCAGCAGCTTAGTACAGAAAGCCTACTCCTACGAGCAGTACTTC
cdr3_aa: CASSLVQKAYSYEQYF

clone_size: -
v_call: TRBV11-3
j_call: TRBJ2-2
d_call: -
cdr3_nt: TGTGCCAGCAGCACAAAAGACACCGGGGAGCTGTTTTTT
cdr3_aa: CASSTKDTGELFF

clone_size: -
v_call: TRBV4-1
j_call: TRBJ1-1
d_call: -
cdr3_nt: TGCGCCAGCAGCCCAGAGTGGGGGCGAAGAGCTGAAGCTTTCTTT
cdr3_aa: CASSPEWGRRAEAFF

clone_size: -
v_call: TRBV7-2
j_call: TRBJ2-2
d_call: -
cdr3_nt: TGTGCCAGCAGCCTGGGCAAAGCCGGGGAGCTGTTTTTT
cdr3_aa: CASSLGKAGELFF

clone_size: -
v_call: TRBV4-1
j_call: TRBJ2-7
d_call: TRBD1
cdr3_nt: TGCGCCAGCAGCTTCTCACTCGGGGACAGGCTTACCTACGAGCAGTACTTC
cdr3_aa: CASSFSLGDRLTYEQYF

clone_size: once
v_call: TRBV30
j_call: TRBJ2-1
d_call: TRBD2
cdr3_nt: TGTGCCTGGAGTGTGGAGCGGGAGGCCCCCCGGTTCTTC
cdr3_aa: CAWSVEREAPRFF

clone_size: -
v_call: TRBV18
j_call: TRBJ2-5
d_call: TRBD2
cdr3_nt: TGTGCCAGCTCACCAAACGGGAGGGAGACCCAGTACTTC
cdr3_aa: CASSPNGRETQYF

clone_size: -
v_call: TRBV5-4
j_call: TRBJ1-2
d_call: -
cdr3_nt: TGTGCCAGCAGGTCCCGGGACTCTAACTATGGCTACACCTTC
cdr3_aa: CASRSRDSNYGYTF

clone_size: -
v_call: TRBV2
j_call: TRBJ1-2
d_call: -
cdr3_nt: TGTGCCAGCACCCAGGAGGAGGGCAACTATGGCTACACCTTC
cdr3_aa: CASTQEEGNYGYTF

clone_size: -
v_call: TRBV7-9
j_call: TRBJ2-5
d_call: -
cdr3_nt: TGTGCCAGCAGCTCCCCTGAGGTAGGGGAAGAGACCCAGTACTTC
cdr3_aa: CASSSPEVGEETQYF

clone_size: few
v_call: TRBV7-9
j_call: TRBJ1-1
d_call: -
cdr3_nt: TGTGCCAGCAGCTTAGCCCTAGACAGTGAAGCTTTCTTT
cdr3_aa: CASSLALDSEAFF

clone_size: -
v_call: TRBV29-1
j_call: TRBJ2-5
d_call: -
cdr3_nt: TGCAGCGTGAGGGGGACGGTGAAAGAGACCCAGTACTTC
cdr3_aa: CSVRGTVKETQYF

clone_size: -
v_call: TRBV19
j_call: TRBJ1-1
d_call: -
cdr3_nt: TGTGCCAGTAGTATAAGGGGAAACGTCAACACTGAAGCTTTCTTT
cdr3_aa: CASSIRGNVNTEAFF

clone_size: -
v_call: TRBV19
j_call: TRBJ1-5
d_call: -
cdr3_nt: TGTGCCAGTAGTATCAGGGCACTCATGGGGCAGCCCCAGCATTTT
cdr3_aa: CASSIRALMGQPQHF

clone_size: -
v_call: TRBV19
j_call: TRBJ1-3
d_call: -
cdr3_nt: TGTGCCAGTACCGACAGGATCTCTGGAAACACCATATATTTT
cdr3_aa: CASTDRISGNTIYF

clone_size: -
v_call: TRBV4-1
j_call: TRBJ1-2
d_call: -
cdr3_nt: TGCGCCAGCAGCCAAAATCCCATAGAAGGCTACACCTTC
cdr3_aa: CASSQNPIEGYTF

clone_size: -
v_call: TRBV2
j_call: TRBJ1-3
d_call: -
cdr3_nt: TGTGCCAGCAGTAACAGGGAAAACACCATATATTTT
cdr3_aa: CASSNRENTIYF

clone_size: -
v_call: TRBV12-3/TRBV12-4
j_call: TRBJ2-3
d_call: -
cdr3_nt: TGTGCCAGCAGTTTAGGAGTCACAGATACGCAGTATTTT
cdr3_aa: CASSLGVTDTQYF

clone_size: -
v_call: TRBV27
j_call: TRBJ1-5
d_call: TRBD1
cdr3_nt: TGTGCCAGCAGTCCTCGGACAGGGACCGGTTATAGCAATCAGCCCCAGCATTTT
cdr3_aa: CASSPRTGTGYSNQPQHF

clone_size: -
v_call: TRBV11-2
j_call: TRBJ2-1
d_call: TRBD2
cdr3_nt: TGTGCCAGCAGCTTATGGCTAGCGGGAGTCAATGAGCAGTTCTTC
cdr3_aa: CASSLWLAGVNEQFF

clone_size: -
v_call: TRBV6-1
j_call: TRBJ2-4
d_call: -
cdr3_nt: TGTGCCAGCAGTGAAGTCGGGGGAAGTTTAGCCAAAAACATTCAGTACTTC
cdr3_aa: CASSEVGGSLAKNIQYF